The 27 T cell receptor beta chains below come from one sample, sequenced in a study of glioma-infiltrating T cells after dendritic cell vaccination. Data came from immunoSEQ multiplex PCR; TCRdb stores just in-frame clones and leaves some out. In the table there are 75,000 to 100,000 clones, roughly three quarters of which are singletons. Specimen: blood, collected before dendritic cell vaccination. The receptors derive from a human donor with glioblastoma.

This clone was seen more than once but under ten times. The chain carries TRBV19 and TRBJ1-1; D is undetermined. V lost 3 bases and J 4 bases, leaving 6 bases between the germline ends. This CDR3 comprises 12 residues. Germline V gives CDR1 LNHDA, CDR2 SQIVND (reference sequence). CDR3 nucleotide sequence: TGTGCCAGTAGTATTGTCGTCACTGAAGCTTTCTTT. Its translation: CASSIVVTEAFF.

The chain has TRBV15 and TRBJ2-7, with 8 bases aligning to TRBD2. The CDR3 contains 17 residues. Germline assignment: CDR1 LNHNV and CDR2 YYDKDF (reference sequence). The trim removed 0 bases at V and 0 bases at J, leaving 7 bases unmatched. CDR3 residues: CATSRDVREGYSYEQYF. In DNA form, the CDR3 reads TGTGCCACCAGCAGAGATGTACGGGAGGGATACTCCTACGAGCAGTACTTC.

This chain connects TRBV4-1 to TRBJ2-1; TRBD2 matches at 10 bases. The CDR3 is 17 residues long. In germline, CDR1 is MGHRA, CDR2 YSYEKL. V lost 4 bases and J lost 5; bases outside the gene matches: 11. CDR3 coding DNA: TGCGCCAGCAGCCTACGACCTAGCGGGGGTAGCAACAATGAGCAGTTCTTC. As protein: CASSLRPSGGSNNEQFF.

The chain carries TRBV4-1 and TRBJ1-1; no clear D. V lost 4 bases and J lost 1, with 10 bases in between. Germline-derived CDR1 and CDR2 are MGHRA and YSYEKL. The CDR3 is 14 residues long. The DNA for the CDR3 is TGCGCCAGCAGCCTGATACAGCAGAACACTGAAGCTTTCTTT. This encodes CASSLIQQNTEAFF.

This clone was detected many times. The CDR3 sequence is CASSPDRVGTEAFF. The CDR3, as DNA: TGCGCCAGCAGCCCGGACAGGGTGGGCACTGAAGCTTTCTTT. The rearrangement links TRBV5-1 to TRBJ1-1, with 8 bases identical to TRBD1. Germline assignment: CDR1 SGHRS and CDR2 YFSETQ. V trimming: 4 bases; J trimming: 4 bases; junction bases outside the gene matches: 6. The length of the CDR3 is 14 residues.

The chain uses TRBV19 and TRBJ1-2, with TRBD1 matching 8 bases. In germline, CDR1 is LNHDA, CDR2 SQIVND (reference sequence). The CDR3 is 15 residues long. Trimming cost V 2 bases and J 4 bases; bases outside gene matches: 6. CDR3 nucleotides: TGTGCCAGTAGTATACAGACAGGGGAGCGCTATGGCTACACCTTC. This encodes CASSIQTGERYGYTF.

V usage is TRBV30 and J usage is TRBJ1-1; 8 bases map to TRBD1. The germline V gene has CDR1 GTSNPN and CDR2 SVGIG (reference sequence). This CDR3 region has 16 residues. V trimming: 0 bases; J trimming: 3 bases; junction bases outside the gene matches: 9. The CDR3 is CAWSVQGGRSDTEAFF. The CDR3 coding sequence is TGTGCCTGGAGTGTACAGGGGGGCAGGAGTGACACTGAAGCTTTCTTT. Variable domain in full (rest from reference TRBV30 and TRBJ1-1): SQTIHQWPATLVQPVGSPLSLECTVEGTSNPNLYWYRQAAGRGLQLLFYSVGIGQISSEVPQNLSASRPQDRQFILSSKKLLLSDSGFYLCAWSVQGGRSDTEAFFGQGTRLTVV.

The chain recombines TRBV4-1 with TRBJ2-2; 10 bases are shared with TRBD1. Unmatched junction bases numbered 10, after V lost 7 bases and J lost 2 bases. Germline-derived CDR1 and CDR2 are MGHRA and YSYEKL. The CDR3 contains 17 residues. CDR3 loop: CASTPRGTGENTGELFF. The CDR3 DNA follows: TGCGCCAGCACCCCGAGAGGGACAGGGGAAAACACCGGGGAGCTGTTTTTT.

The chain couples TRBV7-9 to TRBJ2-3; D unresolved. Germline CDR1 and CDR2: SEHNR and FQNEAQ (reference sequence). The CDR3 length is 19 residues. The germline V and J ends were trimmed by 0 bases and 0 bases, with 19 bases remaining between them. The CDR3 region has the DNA TGTGCCAGCAGCTTAGCGCTAGGCAGTTCTACCTCTAGCACAGATACGCAGTATTTT. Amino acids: CASSLALGSSTSSTDTQYF.

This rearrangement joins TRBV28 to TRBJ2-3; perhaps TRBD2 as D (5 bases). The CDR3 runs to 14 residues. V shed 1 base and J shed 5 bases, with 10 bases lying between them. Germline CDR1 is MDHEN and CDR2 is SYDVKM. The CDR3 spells CASSLSPGLDTQYF. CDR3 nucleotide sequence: TGTGCCAGCAGTTTATCCCCGGGGTTAGATACGCAGTATTTT.

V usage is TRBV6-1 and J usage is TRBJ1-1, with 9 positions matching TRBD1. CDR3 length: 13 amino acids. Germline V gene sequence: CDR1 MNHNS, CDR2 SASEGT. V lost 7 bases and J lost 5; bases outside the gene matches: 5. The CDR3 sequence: CASTTGGWTEAFF. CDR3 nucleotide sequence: TGTGCCAGCACAACAGGGGGCTGGACTGAAGCTTTCTTT.

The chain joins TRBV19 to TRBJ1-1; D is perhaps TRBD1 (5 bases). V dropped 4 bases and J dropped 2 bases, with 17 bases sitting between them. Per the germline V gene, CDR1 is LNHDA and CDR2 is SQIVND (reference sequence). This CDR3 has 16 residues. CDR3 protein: CASSKGTGVGNTEAFF. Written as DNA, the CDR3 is TGTGCCAGTAGTAAGGGGACGGGGGTTGGTAACACTGAAGCTTTCTTT.

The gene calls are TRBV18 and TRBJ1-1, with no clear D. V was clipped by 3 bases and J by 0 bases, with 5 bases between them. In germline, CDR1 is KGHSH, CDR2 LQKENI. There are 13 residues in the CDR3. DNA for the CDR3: TGTGCCAGCTCACCGTCCGTGAACACTGAAGCTTTCTTT. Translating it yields CASSPSVNTEAFF.

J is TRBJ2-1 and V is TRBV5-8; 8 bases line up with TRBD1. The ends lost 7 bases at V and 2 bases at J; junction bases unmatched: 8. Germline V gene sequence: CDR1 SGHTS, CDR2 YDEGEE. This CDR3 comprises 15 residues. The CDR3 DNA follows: TGTGCCAGCGCCGACAGGGGAATTGCCTACAATGAGCAGTTCTTC. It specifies CASADRGIAYNEQFF.

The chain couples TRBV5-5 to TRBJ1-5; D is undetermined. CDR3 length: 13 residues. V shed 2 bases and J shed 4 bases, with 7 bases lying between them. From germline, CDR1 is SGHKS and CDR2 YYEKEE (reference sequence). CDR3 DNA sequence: TGTGCCAGCAGCTTCTCGGGAAATCAGCCCCAGCATTTT. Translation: CASSFSGNQPQHF.

CDR3 region: CASSPRAGQPQHF. Here the CDR3 DNA reads TGTGCCAGCAGCCCGAGGGCGGGTCAGCCCCAGCATTTT. The chain combines TRBV7-8 with TRBJ1-5, with no clear D. The CDR3 is 13 residues long. CDR1 is SGHVS, CDR2 FQNEAQ, per germline. V was trimmed by 5 bases and J by 6 bases, leaving 11 bases between them.

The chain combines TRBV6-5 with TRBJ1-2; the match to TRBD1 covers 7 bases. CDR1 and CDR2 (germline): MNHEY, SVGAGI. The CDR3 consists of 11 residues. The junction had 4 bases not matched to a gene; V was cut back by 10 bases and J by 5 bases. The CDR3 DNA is TGTGCCACCTCAGGGGGTTATGGCTACACCTTC. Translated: CATSGGYGYTF.

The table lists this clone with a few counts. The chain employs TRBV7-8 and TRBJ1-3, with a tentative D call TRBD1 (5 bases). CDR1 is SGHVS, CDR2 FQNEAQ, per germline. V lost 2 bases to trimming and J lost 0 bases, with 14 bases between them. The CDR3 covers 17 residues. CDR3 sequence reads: CASSLMLAGPSGNTIYF. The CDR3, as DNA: TGTGCCAGCAGCTTAATGTTGGCGGGGCCCTCTGGAAACACCATATATTTT.

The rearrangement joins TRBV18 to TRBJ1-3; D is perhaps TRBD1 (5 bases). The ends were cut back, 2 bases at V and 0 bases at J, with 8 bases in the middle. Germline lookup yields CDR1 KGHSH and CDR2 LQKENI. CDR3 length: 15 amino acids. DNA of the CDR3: TGTGCCAGCTCACCAGGGGCTTACTCTGGAAACACCATATATTTT. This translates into CASSPGAYSGNTIYF.

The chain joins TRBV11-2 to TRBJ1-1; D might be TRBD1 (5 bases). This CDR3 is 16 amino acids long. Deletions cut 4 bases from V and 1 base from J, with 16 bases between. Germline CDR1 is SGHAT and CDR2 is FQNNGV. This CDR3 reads CASSSNRIGRNTEAFF. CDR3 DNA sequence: TGTGCCAGCAGCTCTAACAGGATAGGCCGGAACACTGAAGCTTTCTTT.

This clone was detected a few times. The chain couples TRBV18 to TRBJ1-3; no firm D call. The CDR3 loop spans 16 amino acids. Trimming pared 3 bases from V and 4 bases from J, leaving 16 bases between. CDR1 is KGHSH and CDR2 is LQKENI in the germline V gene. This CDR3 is CASSPRLRGSGNTIYF. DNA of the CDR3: TGTGCCAGCTCACCCCGACTCCGGGGATCCGGAAACACCATATATTTT.

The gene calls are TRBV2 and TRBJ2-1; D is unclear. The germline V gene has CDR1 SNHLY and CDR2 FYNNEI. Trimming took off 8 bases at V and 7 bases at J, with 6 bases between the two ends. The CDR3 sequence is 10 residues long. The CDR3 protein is CASLENEQFF. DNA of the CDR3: TGTGCCAGCCTAGAAAATGAGCAGTTCTTC.

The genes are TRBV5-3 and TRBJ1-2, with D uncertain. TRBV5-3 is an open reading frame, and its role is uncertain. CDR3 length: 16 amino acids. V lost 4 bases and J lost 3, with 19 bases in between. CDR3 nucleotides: TGTGCCAGAAGCCCCGAGACACCAAGTCCAGACTATGGCTACACCTTC. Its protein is CARSPETPSPDYGYTF.

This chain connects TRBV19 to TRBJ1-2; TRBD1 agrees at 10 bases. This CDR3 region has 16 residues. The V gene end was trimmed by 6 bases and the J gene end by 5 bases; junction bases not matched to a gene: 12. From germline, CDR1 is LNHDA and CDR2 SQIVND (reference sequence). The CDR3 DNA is TGTGCCAGTAGACGCCTGACAGGGGGCGGTTTATATGGCTACACCTTC. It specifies CASRRLTGGGLYGYTF.

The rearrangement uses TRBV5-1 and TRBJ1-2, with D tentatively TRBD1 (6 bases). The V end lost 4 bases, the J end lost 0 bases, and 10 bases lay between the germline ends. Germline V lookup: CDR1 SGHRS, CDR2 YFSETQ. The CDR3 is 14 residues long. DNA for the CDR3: TGCGCCAGCAGCCATCAGGGGTCTAACTATGGCTACACCTTC. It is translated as CASSHQGSNYGYTF.

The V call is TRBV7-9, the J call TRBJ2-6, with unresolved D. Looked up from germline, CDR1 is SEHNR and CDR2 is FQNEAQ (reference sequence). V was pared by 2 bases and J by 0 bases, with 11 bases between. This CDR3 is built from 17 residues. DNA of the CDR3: TGTGCCAGCAGCTTATTTAGAGACAACTCTGGGGCCAACGTCCTGACTTTC. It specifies CASSLFRDNSGANVLTF.

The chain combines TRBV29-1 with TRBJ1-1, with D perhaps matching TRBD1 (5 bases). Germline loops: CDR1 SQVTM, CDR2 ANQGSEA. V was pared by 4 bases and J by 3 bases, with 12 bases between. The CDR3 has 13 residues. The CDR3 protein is CSVVWGRDTEAFF. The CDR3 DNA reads TGCAGCGTTGTGTGGGGCCGGGACACTGAAGCTTTCTTT.